This note documents a single T cell receptor beta chain sequence. Its antigen is not yet known. No per-base quality is available; no much larger clone lies one base away. This sample was taken from a study of T cells in Graves' hyperthyroidism and ophthalmopathy (dated by TCRdb to between 2018 and 2021). For the study in its entirety: To identify distinguishing TCR V-J signatures, a discovery cohort of about 100 patients was used, comprising 40 to 45 with Graves' ophthalmopathy and approximately 58 with stable Graves' hyperthyroidism. Prospective prediction of ophthalmopathy was tested in an independent validation cohort consisting of about 20 hyperthyroidism patients and approximately 16 patients who later progressed to ophthalmopathy. The 100 or so discovery patients were randomly split 7:3 into training and test sets. In addition, the study compared T-cell repertoires in thyroid tissue and in blood from a handful of Graves' hyperthyroidism patients. Following sampling, methimazole starting at 30 mg daily was given to hyperthyroidism patients, and high-dose intravenous methylprednisolone was given to ophthalmopathy patients. The paper reports TCR Vbeta CDR3 sequencing of some 140 peripheral blood samples: approximately 43 ophthalmopathy, around 80 hyperthyroidism and around 17 progressor patients. Broad study findings and their caveats: No statistical method was used to set the sample size in advance, and investigators knew the group allocation. Most expanded thyroid clonotypes (frequency above 0.001) were also detected in blood, suggesting blood repertoires may reflect thyroid immune responses. A 13 V-J signature model separated ophthalmopathy from stable hyperthyroidism, with approximately 86% sensitivity and about 81% specificity in cross-validation and 80%/75% in testing. During validation, the model predicted progression to ophthalmopathy a median of about 6.3 months ahead of onset, with almost 71% sensitivity and less than 85% specificity.

The TCR beta CDR3 regions were amplified from the RNA transcripts. The TCR CDR3 was subjected to a first round of RT-PCR using the HTBI primer set and the Qiagen OneStep RT-PCR kit. A second multiplex PCR round built the libraries, followed by size selection and purification. Libraries were sequenced paired-end with 100 bp reads on an Illumina HiSeq2000. As for how the authors treated the data: SOAPnuke was used to process the raw data, with reads discarded if the reads contained adapters or uncalled bases, had a mean Phred below 15, or lacked an exact constant-primer or identifier match. COPE v1.2.5 was used to merge high-quality paired reads, and clonotypes were defined as unique nucleotide sequences. MiTCR v1.1 was used to align the clonotypes against IMGT TRBV, TRBD and TRBJ reference segments. Analysis was restricted to V-J combinations with a frequency above 0.0001, which covered about 99% of repertoires. A TCS score was defined as the ratio of F50 (clonal expansion) to E x V (chaos), with BLOSUM62-based TCRdist applied between CDR3 peptides within each V-J. Welch's t-statistics and random forest reduced some 510 V-J features to around 14, which were used in a naive Bayes classifier (R e1071). Thyroid-blood repertoire similarity was quantified with the Morisita-Horn index. In TCRdb, the public reads were trimmed at Q25 with fastp and aligned with MiXCR, with productive beta chains retained. Rows with a matching CDR3 protein are joined into one entry that keeps the most common DNA and genes. TCRdb's processing, not the study's, gives the V and J calls here. Present in this sample are roughly 500,000 distinct CDR3 sequences, 35% to 50% of which were seen just once. The top ten clones comprise around 44% of the sample.

As encoded in the germline V gene (reference sequence), CDR1 is DFQATT while CDR2 is SNEGSKA. From the cysteine up to the phenylalanine, the CDR3 has a length of 10 residues. Kept here is only the CDR3 DNA, which spans 30 bases and is read in frame from base 1. V is reduced by 0 bases and J by 9 bases, leaving a spacing of 6 bases between them. Exclusion was applied to patients with uncontrolled infections, other autoimmune diseases, pregnancy or lactation. Diagnoses were based on clinical symptoms, serum thyroxine and TRAb, thyroid ultrasound and orbital computed tomography. Trizol reagent was used to extract total RNA, and RNA quality was then checked on an Agilent 2100 Bioanalyzer.

This TCR derives from an adult woman with Graves' disease, either hyperthyroidism or ophthalmopathy (not recorded which). Sequenced material: peripheral blood or thyroid tissue (not recorded which). The sequence is built from TRBV20-1 and TRBJ2-7; the D gene cannot be resolved reliably. In nucleotides, the sequence is TGCAGTGCTAGAGAGAGGCGGCAGTACTTC. Its protein reads: CSARERRQYF.